The clone carrying this T cell receptor (beta chain) was counted between two and nine times. Its antigen is not identified. This entry is derived from a study of CD8+CD57+ T cells in acquired aplastic anemia. Before being chosen for sequencing, patients had shown CD8+CD57+ cell expansion by flow cytometry. Study-wide results and limits: Patients and controls shared some 30 CD8+ CDR3 sequences.

The use of genomic DNA as template underpinned the TCR beta VDJ and CDR3 profiling. TCRdb redid the calling of the reads with MiXCR, one entry per CDR3 protein. The table lists around 220,000 distinct CDR3 sequences, roughly 50% of them singletons. The germline V gene encodes CDR1 SGHNT and CDR2 YENEEA. After removal of 5 bases from V and 1 base from J, the junction contained 6 bases not matched to a gene. The CDR3 contains 16 residues. The sequence was collected from a human donor with aplastic anemia. The chain carries TRBV11-3 and TRBJ2-3, with TRBD1 matching over 10 bases. Sequencing used sorted CD4+, CD8+, or CD8+CD57+ T cells (not recorded which) from PBMCs. CDR3 in amino acids: CASSIRTGGRTDTQYF. Here the CDR3 DNA reads TGTGCCAGCAGCATCCGGACAGGGGGACGCACAGATACGCAGTATTTT.